These T cell receptor beta chains were read from a single sample in a study of T cell responses to AZD1222 COVID-19 vaccine. Generated by immunoSEQ multiplex PCR, the TCRdb table keeps only in-frame clones and is missing some. This sample has 100,000 to 110,000 clones, with about 83% found just once. This sample comprised peripheral blood, obtained on day 0 of AZD1222 vaccination. The receptors were gathered from an adult in good health. Both conserved end residues are part of each CDR3.

V gene,J gene,CDR3 protein
TRBV13,TRBJ2-3,CASSLGHVAVREDTQYF
TRBV18,TRBJ1-2,CASSPLSTVPDGYTF
TRBV5-8,TRBJ1-2,CASSPRAGQGRYGYTF
TRBV5-1,TRBJ1-2,CASSLESGLYGYTF
TRBV6-5,TRBJ1-1,CASGTSHTEAFF
TRBV10-3,TRBJ2-7,CATEKQDSYEQYF
TRBV7-2,TRBJ2-1,CASSLTSYNEQFF
TRBV14,TRBJ1-2,CASSRAWGGYTF
TRBV6-5,TRBJ1-2,CASSYSGFSGGYTF
TRBV2,TRBJ1-1,CASSPAWTEAFF
TRBV29-1,TRBJ2-4,CSTQGTSPNIQYF
TRBV4-3,TRBJ2-1,CASSQGRPSYNEQFF
TRBV28,TRBJ1-5,CASTWGGQQPQHF
TRBV5-6,TRBJ2-7,CASSYYASRGNYDEQYF
TRBV7-2,TRBJ1-2,CASSLSGTGFGYTF
TRBV7-2,TRBJ1-2,CASSFSGQNLRYGYTF
TRBV7-6,TRBJ2-1,CASSLGLAGGANEQFF
TRBV7-3,TRBJ1-2,CASSPGQSFGYTF
TRBV29-1,TRBJ2-2,CSVATVRPTGELFF
TRBV7-9,TRBJ2-7,CASSQTRGIAYEQYF
TRBV19,TRBJ2-3,CASRTREPTDTQYF
TRBV7-2,TRBJ1-1,CASSLGGSPKAFF
TRBV7-8,TRBJ1-1,CACGRQNTEAFF
TRBV5-1,TRBJ2-3,CASSFSSGGASDTQYF
TRBV4-1,TRBJ2-7,CASSQDLGTGTYEQYF
TRBV9,TRBJ1-2,CASSVARFDGYTF
TRBV27,TRBJ1-3,CASSRDRGAGNTIYF
TRBV19,TRBJ1-5,CASSGTSGTPGQYSNQPQHF
TRBV3-1/TRBV3-2,TRBJ2-7,CASSPSAGSGGEQYF
TRBV3-1/TRBV3-2,TRBJ1-1,CASSPPWGKVLRTEAFF
TRBV3-1/TRBV3-2,TRBJ2-5,CASSRTQGFRETQYF
TRBV5-1,TRBJ2-5,CASSLAVAGAAETQYF
TRBV5-4,TRBJ1-2,CASSLESRYGYTF
TRBV7-9,TRBJ2-7,CASSRRTGTEYEQYF
TRBV4-1,TRBJ2-5,CASSQGGDQETQYF
TRBV9,TRBJ2-3,CASSFSGNTDTQYF
TRBV14,TRBJ1-3,CASSPTGSGNTIYF
TRBV5-1,TRBJ2-3,CASSSTAGQGGTDTQYF
TRBV5-5,TRBJ1-1,CASSVGHQNTEAFF
TRBV6-5,TRBJ1-1,CASIEGTYVMSEAFF
TRBV7-2,TRBJ1-1,CASRKTGLNTEAFF
TRBV15,TRBJ1-1,CATSRAGSSNTEAFF
TRBV5-1,TRBJ2-1,CASSSLGPGLRYNEQFF
TRBV30,TRBJ1-5,CAWSGTGRNQPQHF
TRBV5-1,TRBJ1-1,CASSLGPMNTEAFF
TRBV27,TRBJ1-2,CASTGGRTGGVNGYTF
TRBV7-2,TRBJ1-2,CASNIQGSSYGYTF
TRBV6-5,TRBJ1-4,CASSYSEAPHEKLFF
TRBV6-1,TRBJ2-1,CASSEYHGTGLNEQFF
TRBV6-1,TRBJ2-7,CASSEVLGQGRNEQYF
TRBV15,TRBJ1-2,CATSRVGPHATYGYTF
TRBV27,TRBJ2-1,CASSSLDTLYEQFF
TRBV2,TRBJ2-7,CASTGGISYEQYF
TRBV15,TRBJ2-2,CATSRTLVGRGRTGELFF
TRBV2,TRBJ2-3,CASSEQVQGADTQYF